This T cell receptor (beta chain) was recovered during a study of cytomegalovirus exposure and HLA in healthy donors. Trimming stripped 2 bases from V and 6 bases from J, with 10 bases between. The V gene's germline CDR1 is SEHNR and CDR2 FQNEAQ (reference sequence). This CDR3 region has 14 residues. A multiplex PCR was run with 60 Vbeta primers and 13 Jbeta primers. TCRdb's table, derived via immunoSEQ multiplex PCR, lists solely in-frame clones and lacks some. Of 150,000 to 200,000 clones in the sample, around four fifths were seen once. Sequenced material: PBMCs. The sequence came from a man between 18 and 29 years old in good health and CMV-seropositive. This rearrangement joins TRBV7-9 to TRBJ1-4; D ambiguous. The CDR3 DNA follows: TGTGCCAGCAGCTTATTGAGGGAGGATGAAAAACTGTTTTTT. Amino acids: CASSLLREDEKLFF.